The present T cell receptor (beta chain) was sequenced within a study of blood T cells in healthy people across ages. Study conclusions and caveats: Diversity of TCR beta per million T cells declined in a roughly linear way with age. Estimates based on one million T cells were treated as lower bounds.

Of note for this clonotype: Its matching antigen is unknown.

PCR was performed a second time for roughly 7 to 12 cycles using a sample-barcoded 5' primer and a J-beta primer mix. TCRdb analysed the 5' RACE reads with MiXCR anew, one entry per CDR3 protein. The sample yields about 1.4 million distinct CDR3 sequences, approximately 59% seen once. V gave up 5 bases and J gave up 3 bases; unmatched junction bases: 9. This CDR3 region has 16 residues. Germline CDR1 is MNHEY and CDR2 is SMNVEV (reference sequence). Specimen: blood. This clonotype originated in a man younger than 35 in good health. This chain joins TRBV27 and TRBJ2-1; 8 bases agree with TRBD1. This chain's CDR3 is CASSTGQVEFYNEQFF. The CDR3 bases are TGTGCCAGCAGTACGGGACAGGTGGAATTCTACAATGAGCAGTTCTTC.